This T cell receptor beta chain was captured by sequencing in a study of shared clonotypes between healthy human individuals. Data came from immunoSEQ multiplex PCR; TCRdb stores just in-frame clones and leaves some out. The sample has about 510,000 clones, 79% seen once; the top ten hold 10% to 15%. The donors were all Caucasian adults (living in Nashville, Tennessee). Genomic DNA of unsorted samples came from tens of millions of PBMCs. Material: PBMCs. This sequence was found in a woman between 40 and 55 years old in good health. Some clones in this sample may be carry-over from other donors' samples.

Here the CDR3 DNA reads TGTGCCAGCGGGACAGGGAAGGGGACCGGGGAGCTGTTTTTT. This sequence encodes CASGTGKGTGELFF. The rearrangement joins TRBV6-5 to TRBJ2-2; 9 positions agree with TRBD1. This CDR3 region has 14 residues. J lost 5 bases, V lost 8 bases, and 6 bases had no gene match. Per germline, CDR1 MNHEY and CDR2 SVGAGI.